This passage covers 13 T cell receptor beta chains from one sample sequenced in a study of T cell repertoires in cytomegalovirus infection. Their antigens remain unidentified. TCRdb processed the reads anew with MiXCR; each CDR3 protein has one entry. The sample consists of 200,000 to 250,000 distinct CDR3 sequences, less than 50% of them appearing once. Sequenced here: CD8+ T cells from cultured PBMCs, sampled from culture after CMV antigen stimulation. The source of these receptors is a human donor in good health (CMV status not recorded). Some clones in this sample may be carry-over from other donors' samples.

This clonotype was counted many times. The CDR3 loop reads CASSLGPPGLGSYNEQFF. The CDR3 nucleotides are TGTGCCAGCAGCTTAGGCCCCCCGGGACTAGGTTCCTACAATGAGCAGTTCTTC. The gene calls are TRBV7-9 and TRBJ2-1, with TRBD2 matching over 8 bases. V lost 1 base, J lost 1 base, and 9 bases stayed unmatched. Germline V lookup: CDR1 SEHNR, CDR2 FQNEAQ (reference sequence). The CDR3 covers 18 residues.

The table lists this clonotype with a count of one. V gene TRBV27 combines with J gene TRBJ2-7, with no clear D. The length of the CDR3 is 13 residues. V was shortened by 7 bases and J by 1 base, with 11 bases between the two germline ends. CDR1 and CDR2 from the germline V gene are MNHEY and SMNVEV (reference sequence). The CDR3 DNA reads as TGTGCCAGCACCCTTGGCCCATCCTACGAGCAGTACTTC. It is translated as CASTLGPSYEQYF.

This clonotype showed up just a few times. The chain combines TRBV6-1 with TRBJ1-1; D gene uncertain. Trimming removed 1 base from V and 1 base from J, with 10 bases in between. Per the germline V gene, CDR1 is MNHNS and CDR2 is SASEGT. This CDR3 has 15 amino acids. The DNA for the CDR3 is TGTGCCAGCAGTGAAGGTACGGGCCGGAACACTGAAGCTTTCTTT. This sequence encodes CASSEGTGRNTEAFF.

This sequence joins TRBV27 and TRBJ2-7; no firm D call. V was shortened by 4 bases and J by 2 bases, with 9 bases between the two germline ends. The CDR3 has 13 residues. Germline lookup yields CDR1 MNHEY and CDR2 SMNVEV (reference sequence). Here the CDR3 DNA reads TGTGCCAGCAGTTCTGGGTTCGCCTACGAGCAGTACTTC. Its protein is CASSSGFAYEQYF.

On this clonotype itself: Relative to the germline gene, one junction end is altered; a read error may explain this. The CDR3 loop is CARSSGQRLTDTQYF. DNA of the CDR3: TGTGCCAGAAGTTCCGGACAGCGACTCACAGATACGCAGTATTTT. The rearrangement uses TRBV27 and TRBJ2-3, with a possible D match to TRBD1 (6 bases). The CDR3 spans 15 residues. Germline assignment: CDR1 MNHEY and CDR2 SMNVEV (reference sequence).

V usage is TRBV12-3 or TRBV12-4 and J usage is TRBJ1-1, with D uncertain. Trimming shortened V by 3 bases and J by 8 bases, and 10 bases separated the two germline ends. This CDR3 region has 12 residues. Here the CDR3 DNA reads TGTGCCAGCAGTTTGCCCGGGTCCGAAGCTTTCTTT. Encoded protein: CASSLPGSEAFF.

The chain is built from TRBV29-1 and TRBJ2-7, with 8 nucleotides matching TRBD1. The V and J ends lost 2 bases and 0 bases, in that order; junction bases with no gene match: 3. This CDR3 has 14 residues. Germline CDR1 is SQVTM and CDR2 is ANQGSEA. CDR3 in amino acids: CSVERTGSSYEQYF. The DNA of the CDR3 is TGCAGCGTTGAAAGGACAGGGAGCTCCTACGAGCAGTACTTC.

The chain is built from TRBV6-6 and TRBJ2-7; possible D gene TRBD2, 5 bases. The V gene lost 6 bases and the J gene lost 3 bases, with 15 bases spanning the gap. The CDR3 is made up of 14 amino acids. The germline V gene encodes CDR1 MNHNY and CDR2 SVGAGI (reference sequence). As DNA, the CDR3 is TGTGCCAGCAGCGACTGGGAGTCGCGCTACGAGCAGTACTTC. It specifies CASSDWESRYEQYF.

The sample holds one count of this clonotype. A read error may account for a junction end that differs from germline. The chain is built from TRBV6-5 and TRBJ2-7, with D possibly TRBD1 on 5 matching bases. CDR3 length equals 15 residues. Looked up from germline, CDR1 is MNHEY and CDR2 is SVGAGI. CDR3 bases: TGTGCCAGCAGTCACTCGATAGGGGCTTTGGACGAGCAGTACTTC. The encoded protein is CASSHSIGALDEQYF.

This clonotype was detected only a few times. The J gene is TRBJ2-1, the V gene TRBV7-8; TRBD1 might be the D (6 bases). V was pared by 1 base and J by 8 bases, with 15 bases between. The CDR3 is made up of 15 amino acids. Germline-derived CDR1 and CDR2 are SGHVS and FQNEAQ. In DNA, the CDR3 is TGTGCCAGCAGCTTAGGCCAGGGGCCCTCCTATGAGCAGTTCTTC. Translation: CASSLGQGPSYEQFF.

The sample holds a few counts of this clonotype. This chain links TRBV29-1 with TRBJ1-1; TRBD1 matches 8 bases. J was trimmed by 4 bases and V by 8 bases; bases with no gene match: 15. CDR3 length: 15 amino acids. Germline CDR1 is SQVTM and CDR2 is ANQGSEA. The CDR3: CSHQGARGQGTEAFF. The CDR3 DNA follows: TGCAGCCATCAGGGGGCGCGGGGGCAGGGCACTGAAGCTTTCTTT.

This clonotype was seen ten or more times. V usage is TRBV7-2 and J usage is TRBJ2-1; no clear D. V was shortened by 1 base and J by 4 bases, with 8 bases between the two germline ends. Germline V gene sequence: CDR1 SGHTA, CDR2 FQGNSA. The CDR3 runs to 14 residues. CDR3 in amino acids: CASSLEDGYNEQFF. DNA for the CDR3: TGTGCCAGCAGCTTAGAGGACGGGTACAATGAGCAGTTCTTC.

V gene TRBV5-6 combines with J gene TRBJ2-7; TRBD1 aligns across 7 bases. This CDR3 has 16 residues. J was trimmed by 0 bases and V by 4 bases; bases with no gene match: 10. Germline V gene lookup returns CDR1 SGHDT and CDR2 YYEEEE. The CDR3 loop is CASSPGTAHFSYEQYF. CDR3 DNA sequence: TGTGCCAGCAGCCCCGGGACAGCACACTTCTCCTACGAGCAGTACTTC.